These 20 T cell receptor beta chains were all obtained from the same sample, sequenced in a study of OX40 agonist ivuxolimab in advanced cancers. Generated by immunoSEQ multiplex PCR, the TCRdb table keeps only in-frame clones and is missing some. Of about 100,000 clones listed, around nine tenths were seen once; the top ten hold 0.16%. The sequencing used CD4+ or CD8+ T cells sorted from blood, collected in a trial of the OX40 agonist ivuxolimab. The receptors originated from an adult with an advanced solid tumor such as melanoma, head and neck, liver or kidney cancer.

The table lists this clone with a count of one. J is TRBJ2-1 and V is TRBV19; D uncertain. V was clipped by 3 bases and J by 10 bases, with 7 bases between them. The CDR3 extends over 11 amino acids. Looked up from germline, CDR1 is LNHDA and CDR2 is SQIVND (reference sequence). The CDR3 DNA follows: TGTGCCAGTAGTATGCGATCCGAGCAGTTCTTC. This gives the protein CASSMRSEQFF.

As concerns this clone: Within the sample, other DNA sequences also encode this same CDR3. The chain recombines TRBV30 with TRBJ1-2; the D is unclear. Per germline, CDR1 GTSNPN and CDR2 SVGIG (reference sequence). The CDR3 length is 12 residues. Trimming took 5 bases from V and 8 from J, leaving 15 bases between them. The CDR3 region has the DNA TGTGCCTGGGGCCTTACCGCAGAGGGCTACACCTTC. Amino acids: CAWGLTAEGYTF. Complete variable domain (other parts from reference TRBV30 and TRBJ1-2): SQTIHQWPATLVQPVGSPLSLECTVEGTSNPNLYWYRQAAGRGLQLLFYSVGIGQISSEVPQNLSASRPQDRQFILSSKKLLLSDSGFYLCAWGLTAEGYTFGSGTRLTVV.

This clone came up a few times. The chain combines TRBV7-9 with TRBJ2-3; 12 nucleotides match TRBD2. Germline V gene lookup returns CDR1 SEHNR and CDR2 FQNEAQ (reference sequence). The V gene end was trimmed by 1 base and the J gene end by 2 bases; junction bases not matched to a gene: 10. This CDR3 spans 19 amino acids. The CDR3 is CASSLDWTGLAGTTDTQYF. In DNA, the CDR3 is TGTGCCAGCAGCTTAGATTGGACTGGACTAGCGGGGACCACAGATACGCAGTATTTT.

The V call is TRBV9, the J call TRBJ2-7, with TRBD2 matching over 9 bases. The CDR3 length is 14 residues. J was trimmed by 6 bases and V by 0 bases; bases with no gene match: 4. The germline CDR1 and CDR2 sequences are SGDLS and YYNGEE. The CDR3 nucleotides read TGTGCCAGCAGCGTAGCACTAGCGGGCGGCGAGCAGTACTTC. Amino acids: CASSVALAGGEQYF.

This clone was recorded only once. This chain joins TRBV19 and TRBJ2-1; D call uncertain. With 7 bases removed from V and 0 bases from J, the gap between germline ends came to 16 bases. The CDR3 consists of 16 residues. The germline CDR1 and CDR2 sequences are LNHDA and SQIVND (reference sequence). The CDR3 sequence: CASTPTSASSYNEQFF. CDR3 bases: TGTGCCAGTACCCCGACATCAGCGAGCTCCTACAATGAGCAGTTCTTC.

This clone came up once. This chain joins TRBV5-1 and TRBJ2-3; D unclear. The CDR3 sequence is 14 residues long. Germline CDR1 reads SGHRS; CDR2 reads YFSETQ. V lost 1 base and J 3 bases, leaving 9 bases between the germline ends. The CDR3 protein is CASSLSQRTDTQYF. CDR3 bases: TGCGCCAGCAGCTTGAGCCAGAGGACAGATACGCAGTATTTT.

The chain recombines TRBV5-1 with TRBJ1-2; D might be TRBD1 (6 bases). Germline V lookup: CDR1 SGHRS, CDR2 YFSETQ. Trimming left V 3 bases short and J 4 bases short, with 16 bases between. The CDR3 runs to 15 residues. CDR3 nucleotide sequence: TGCGCCAGCAGCTCGGGACGGGGGGCGAGCTATGGCTACACCTTC. It translates to CASSSGRGASYGYTF.

This clone was seen a few times. The V call is TRBV9, the J call TRBJ1-1, with D possibly matching TRBD1 (5 bases). Germline V gene data show CDR1 as SGDLS and CDR2 as YYNGEE. This CDR3 has 13 residues. Between the trimmed V and J ends, which lost 4 bases and 1 base, there was a span of 8 bases. DNA for the CDR3: TGTGCCAGCAGCATGGGACGGAACACTGAAGCTTTCTTT. Translated, it gives CASSMGRNTEAFF.

This sequence joins TRBV5-4 and TRBJ2-7; D call uncertain. V was cut by 1 base and J by 3 bases, with 5 bases left in between. Germline loops: CDR1 SGHNT, CDR2 YYREEE (reference sequence). The CDR3 is made up of 12 amino acids. CDR3 sequence (DNA): TGTGCCAGCAGCTTGCTCGGCTACGAGCAGTACTTC. It codes for CASSLLGYEQYF.

This chain joins TRBV19 and TRBJ2-4, with TRBD1 as a possible D gene (5 bases). CDR1 is LNHDA and CDR2 is SQIVND in the germline V gene (reference sequence). V lost 4 bases, J lost 0 bases, and 13 bases lay in between. This CDR3 region has 16 residues. CDR3 sequence: CASSTGRELAKNIQYF. In nucleotides, the CDR3 is TGTGCCAGTAGTACCGGCAGGGAACTAGCCAAAAACATTCAGTACTTC.

The J gene is TRBJ2-1, the V gene TRBV15, with D possibly TRBD1 on 5 matching bases. The CDR3 is made up of 18 amino acids. The V and J ends lost 0 bases and 0 bases respectively, with 15 bases between them. Germline V lookup: CDR1 LNHNV, CDR2 YYDKDF (reference sequence). The CDR3 nucleotides are TGTGCCACCAGCAGAGATTACAGGACACCAAGCTCCTACAATGAGCAGTTCTTC. Residues: CATSRDYRTPSSYNEQFF.

Worth noting for this clone: The germline gene is not matched at one end of the junction; a read error may be the cause. The chain has TRBV7-9 and TRBJ2-3; 8 positions match TRBD2. CDR1 is SEHNR, CDR2 FQNEAQ, per germline (reference sequence). The CDR3 spans 16 residues. The CDR3 sequence is CASSLGPSGSTNTQYF. The CDR3 region has the DNA TGTGCCAGCAGCTTAGGTCCTAGCGGGTCCACAAATACGCAGTATTTT.

The chain's CDR3 is CASSQSGTGGEKLFF. In DNA, the CDR3 is TGCGCCAGCAGCCAGTCCGGGACAGGGGGGGAAAAACTGTTTTTT. This chain joins TRBV4-1 and TRBJ1-4; 11 bases fit TRBD1. The CDR3 totals 15 residues. The junction had 5 bases not matched to a gene; V was cut back by 3 bases and J by 8 bases. CDR1 is MGHRA and CDR2 is YSYEKL in the germline V gene.

The rearrangement joins TRBV19 to TRBJ2-3; TRBD2 aligns across 9 bases. The CDR3 has 16 residues. With V trimmed by 2 bases and J by 6 bases, 9 bases remained unmatched. Germline V gene lookup returns CDR1 LNHDA and CDR2 SQIVND (reference sequence). CDR3 amino acids: CASSIRRGGLVDTQYF. The CDR3 coding sequence is TGTGCCAGTAGTATAAGGCGGGGGGGCCTTGTGGATACGCAGTATTTT.

The chain recombines TRBV19 with TRBJ2-3; no clear D gene. V lost 4 bases to trimming and J lost 0 bases, with 11 bases between them. The CDR3 extends over 15 amino acids. Germline assignment: CDR1 LNHDA and CDR2 SQIVND (reference sequence). The CDR3 protein is CASSRAATSTDTQYF. The CDR3 bases are TGTGCCAGTAGTAGGGCCGCTACTAGCACAGATACGCAGTATTTT.

This clone was counted once. V and J are TRBV6-1 and TRBJ2-7; 8 positions match TRBD1. V dropped 3 bases and J dropped 2; count of bases not matched to a gene: 6. This CDR3 has 15 residues. CDR1 is MNHNS, CDR2 SASEGT, per germline. The DNA of the CDR3 is TGTGCCAGCAGTGATTCGAACAGGGGGGCCTACGAGCAGTACTTC. This sequence encodes CASSDSNRGAYEQYF.

This clone was counted once. The V gene is TRBV30, the J gene TRBJ1-2, with 9 bases aligning to TRBD1. The CDR3 extends over 14 amino acids. Trimming at V came to 2 bases and at J to 4 bases, leaving 5 bases not matched to a gene. The V gene's germline CDR1 is GTSNPN and CDR2 SVGIG (reference sequence). CDR3 amino acids: CAWSTGGKSYGYTF. The CDR3 nucleotides are TGTGCCTGGAGTACAGGGGGCAAGAGCTATGGCTACACCTTC. The entire variable domain, with the rest obtained from reference TRBV30 and TRBJ1-2, is as follows: SQTIHQWPATLVQPVGSPLSLECTVEGTSNPNLYWYRQAAGRGLQLLFYSVGIGQISSEVPQNLSASRPQDRQFILSSKKLLLSDSGFYLCAWSTGGKSYGYTFGSGTRLTVV.

This chain joins TRBV5-1 and TRBJ2-1; no reliable D call. This CDR3 spans 16 amino acids. V lost 0 bases and J 5 bases, leaving 15 bases between the germline ends. The germline gives CDR1 SGHRS, CDR2 YFSETQ. CDR3 bases: TGCGCCAGCAGCTTGGCCCCCTGGGGTGCCGACAATGAGCAGTTCTTC. Translating it yields CASSLAPWGADNEQFF.

The chain couples TRBV5-1 to TRBJ2-7; the match to TRBD2 covers 10 bases. CDR3 length: 19 amino acids. Germline trimming cut 0 bases from V and 0 bases from J; bases unmatched to any gene: 12. Germline V gene lookup returns CDR1 SGHRS and CDR2 YFSETQ. Here the CDR3 reads CASSLGPSGSSGRSYEQYF. The CDR3 DNA follows: TGCGCCAGCAGCTTGGGTCCTAGCGGGAGTTCCGGGCGCTCCTACGAGCAGTACTTC.

In regard to this clone: The identical CDR3 is also encoded by other nucleotide sequences in the sample. The gene calls are TRBV7-3 and TRBJ2-2; TRBD1 aligns across 8 bases. Per germline, CDR1 SGHTA and CDR2 FQGTGA. The CDR3 is 15 residues long. The junction had 4 bases not matched to a gene; V was cut back by 4 bases and J by 3 bases. The CDR3 protein is CASSSTGADTGELFF. CDR3 DNA: TGTGCCAGCAGCTCGACAGGGGCCGACACCGGGGAGCTGTTTTTT.